This T cell receptor (beta chain) came from a study of T cell repertoires and Cas9 in healthy adults. About the study: Multi-effector potency, cytotoxicity and lineage were assessed in SpCas9-reactive CD4 and CD8 T cells.

This CDR3 is built from 13 residues. The germline gives CDR1 SNHLY, CDR2 FYNNEI. Between the trimmed V and J ends, which lost 4 bases and 8 bases, there was a span of 14 bases. As for this clone: Its antigen is still unknown.

The study, taken as a whole, reports: In vitro, SpCas9-reactive Tregs were reported to curb effector T cell proliferation and function.

The repertoire was sequenced with immunoSEQ multiplex PCR; TCRdb's copy has only in-frame clones and lacks some. The table shows about 20,000 clones, with about 90% occurring only once. The source is a human donor in good health. The chain couples TRBV2 to TRBJ1-1; D is unclear. Sequenced material: CD4+ effector T cells (CD127+, CD25-, CD137-, CD154-) from PBMCs; culture status not recorded. CDR3 sequence: CASSAVSPYEAFF. The CDR3 nucleotides read TGTGCCAGCAGTGCTGTCAGCCCATACGAAGCTTTCTTT.